The 30 T cell receptor beta chains below all came from one sample that was sequenced in a study of blood T cells in healthy people across ages. A second PCR, run for about 6 to 12 cycles, used a sample-barcoded 5' primer plus a J-beta primer mix. TCRdb re-called the 5' RACE reads through MiXCR, storing one row per CDR3 protein. Here the sample spans 1.6 million or so distinct CDR3 sequences, about 32% being singletons. The sample comprised blood. These receptors came from a woman in her twenties or thirties in good health.

The rearrangement links TRBV30 to TRBJ2-7, with 7 bases identical to TRBD2. CDR1 and CDR2 (germline): GTSNPN, SVGIG (reference sequence). The CDR3 contains 15 residues. The trim removed 1 base at V and 2 bases at J, leaving 8 bases unmatched. The CDR3 loop is CAWSGFLADAYEQYF. The CDR3, as DNA: TGTGCCTGGAGTGGTTTCCTAGCGGATGCCTACGAGCAGTACTTC.

This clonotype has a handful of counts. This rearrangement joins TRBV7-9 to TRBJ2-5; D is possibly TRBD1 or TRBD2 (6 bases each). The DNA end is more similar to TRBJ2-7, so the J call may be wrong. The CDR3 length is 15 residues. CDR1 is SEHNR, CDR2 FQNEAQ, per germline (reference sequence). CDR3 protein: CASSLGDPRGDEQYF. The CDR3 DNA reads as TGTGCCAGCAGCTTAGGCGACCCAAGGGGGGACGAGCAGTACTTC.

The chain joins TRBV9 to TRBJ1-1, with a tentative D call TRBD1 (5 bases). V was pared by 3 bases and J by 4 bases, with 16 bases between. The CDR3 covers 15 residues. Germline loops: CDR1 SGDLS, CDR2 YYNGEE. The CDR3 DNA sequence: TGTGCCAGCAGCGCGACAGACCGGGGAAGCACTGAAGCTTTCTTT. Protein sequence: CASSATDRGSTEAFF.

This clonotype appeared a few times. The chain employs TRBV20-1 and TRBJ1-2; 7 bases are shared with TRBD1. There are 15 residues in the CDR3. Germline-derived CDR1 and CDR2 are DFQATT and SNEGSKA (reference sequence). The junction had 11 bases not matched to a gene; V was cut back by 2 bases and J by 5 bases. The CDR3 spells CSARPTGAMSYGYTF. The CDR3 DNA sequence: TGCAGTGCTAGACCCACAGGGGCCATGTCATATGGCTACACCTTC.

The sample holds a few counts of this clonotype. The chain has TRBV3-1 and TRBJ2-7; 7 bases are a match to TRBD1. V gave up 0 bases and J gave up 2 bases; unmatched junction bases: 13. This CDR3 contains 18 residues. Germline V lookup: CDR1 LGHDT, CDR2 YNNKEL (reference sequence). The CDR3 sequence is CASSQDPTGTVNAYEQYF. CDR3 sequence (DNA): TGTGCCAGCAGCCAAGATCCAACCGGGACAGTTAATGCCTACGAGCAGTACTTC.

This chain uses TRBV5-1 with TRBJ2-3; D possibly matches TRBD1 or TRBD2 (5 bases each). Germline CDR1 is SGHRS and CDR2 is YFSETQ. Trimming took off 4 bases at V and 2 bases at J, with 20 bases between the two ends. The CDR3 is made up of 17 amino acids. The CDR3 sequence is CASSQGTTNYNTDTQYF. For the CDR3, the DNA is TGCGCCAGCAGCCAAGGGACCACTAATTACAACACAGATACGCAGTATTTT.

The chain joins TRBV5-5 to TRBJ1-5; D is possibly TRBD1 (5 bases). Germline assignment: CDR1 SGHKS and CDR2 YYEKEE (reference sequence). The CDR3 extends over 15 amino acids. V gave up 0 bases and J gave up 5 bases, with 12 bases separating them. The CDR3 loop reads CASSLEGDSYQPQHF. The CDR3 DNA reads as TGTGCCAGCAGCTTGGAAGGAGACAGCTATCAGCCCCAGCATTTT.

The sample holds a few counts of this clonotype. The V and J genes are TRBV7-2 and TRBJ2-7; D call uncertain. CDR3 length: 16 residues. Germline CDR1 and CDR2: SGHTA and FQGNSA. The V gene lost 5 bases and the J gene lost 1 base, with 18 bases spanning the gap. The DNA for the CDR3 is TGTGCCAGCAGCCCATTAAGGGTCTTGCGGTCCTACGAGCAGTACTTC. Its protein is CASSPLRVLRSYEQYF.

The rearrangement links TRBV28 to TRBJ2-6, with 8 bases matching TRBD1. The CDR3 length is 17 residues. The germline CDR1 and CDR2 sequences are MDHEN and SYDVKM. J was trimmed by 0 bases and V by 8 bases; bases with no gene match: 9. The CDR3 sequence is CASYSYRGTSGANVLTF. CDR3 DNA sequence: TGTGCCAGCTACAGTTACAGGGGGACCTCTGGGGCCAACGTCCTGACTTTC.

The chain employs TRBV7-3 and TRBJ2-3; the D gene could be TRBD1 or TRBD2 (6 bases each). The CDR3 spans 15 residues. V was shortened by 2 bases and J by 5 bases, with 14 bases between the two germline ends. Germline values: CDR1 SGHTA, CDR2 FQGTGA. CDR3 coding DNA: TGTGCCAGCAGCTTAGGAGGGGGAGTTAGAGATACGCAGTATTTT. Protein product: CASSLGGGVRDTQYF. The full variable domain, completed using reference TRBV7-3 and TRBJ2-3, is GAGVSQTPSNKVTEKGKYVELRCDPISGHTALYWYRQSLGQGPEFLIYFQGTGAADDSGLPNDRFFAVRPEGSVSTLKIQRTERGDSAVYLCASSLGGGVRDTQYFGPGTRLTVL.

Written as DNA, the CDR3 is TGCAGTGCTAAAGGCCCCGGGAGGGGGATCAATGAGCAGTTCTTC. Encoded protein: CSAKGPGRGINEQFF. V is TRBV20-1 and J is TRBJ2-1, with 8 positions matching TRBD2. After removal of 4 bases from V and 6 bases from J, the junction contained 11 bases not matched to a gene. CDR1 is DFQATT, CDR2 SNEGSKA, per germline (reference sequence). There are 15 residues in the CDR3.

The V gene is TRBV20-1, the J gene TRBJ1-1, with D possibly being TRBD1 (6 bases). The CDR3 spans 14 residues. From germline, CDR1 is DFQATT and CDR2 SNEGSKA (reference sequence). The V gene lost 1 base and the J gene lost 5 bases, with 14 bases spanning the gap. The CDR3 nucleotides read TGCAGTGCTAGAGTTCGGGGGCCCGGGACTGAAGCTTTCTTT. Its protein is CSARVRGPGTEAFF.

V gene TRBV3-1 combines with J gene TRBJ2-4; a possible D gene is TRBD2 (5 bases). Matching the DNA end better, TRBJ2-7 makes the J call doubtful. Germline V gene data show CDR1 as LGHDT and CDR2 as YNNKEL (reference sequence). This CDR3 is 16 amino acids long. CDR3 sequence (DNA): TGTGCCAGCAGCCAAGAGTTATTGACTAATTCCTACGAGCAGTACTTC. This encodes CASSQELLTNSYEQYF.

The chain has TRBV20-1 and TRBJ2-1, with D perhaps assigned TRBD1 or TRBD2 (7 bases each). The length of the CDR3 is 13 residues. Germline values: CDR1 DFQATT, CDR2 SNEGSKA (reference sequence). V was pared by 5 bases and J by 7 bases, with 15 bases between. As DNA, the CDR3 is TGCAGTGCTGGGGGGAGGGGGCGGAATGAGCAGTTCTTC. Protein product: CSAGGRGRNEQFF.

This clonotype has a handful of counts. This chain connects TRBV20-1 to TRBJ2-7, with D maybe TRBD2 (5 bases). The V gene's germline CDR1 is DFQATT and CDR2 SNEGSKA (reference sequence). The CDR3 consists of 14 residues. V gave up 4 bases and J gave up 0 bases, with 13 bases separating them. DNA of the CDR3: TGCAGTGCTACTCAGCGGCAGAGCTCCTACGAGCAGTACTTC. Protein: CSATQRQSSYEQYF.

This clonotype has a handful of counts. V gene TRBV4-1 combines with J gene TRBJ2-7; 10 nucleotides agree with TRBD2. The CDR3 covers 15 residues. In germline, CDR1 is MGHRA, CDR2 YSYEKL. J gave up 4 bases and V 4 bases, and 7 bases lay outside the gene matches. For the CDR3, the DNA is TGCGCCAGCAGCCGCCTAGCGGGGGATGGATACGAGCAGTACTTC. Translated: CASSRLAGDGYEQYF.

This clonotype occurred a few times. J is TRBJ2-7 and V is TRBV6-1; D perhaps matches TRBD1 (5 bases). From germline, CDR1 is MNHNS and CDR2 SASEGT. This CDR3 spans 13 amino acids. Trimming removed 7 bases at V and 1 base at J, with 11 bases between. DNA for the CDR3: TGTGCCAGCAAGCACAGGCCGTCCTACGAGCAGTACTTC. Translated, it gives CASKHRPSYEQYF.

The chain has TRBV29-1 and TRBJ1-6; 9 bases fit TRBD1. The V and J ends lost 5 bases and 0 bases, in that order; junction bases with no gene match: 11. Per the germline V gene, CDR1 is SQVTM and CDR2 is ANQGSEA. The CDR3 has 18 residues. The CDR3: CSVRDREGPSSYNSPLHF. CDR3 nucleotides: TGCAGCGTTCGGGACAGGGAAGGACCGAGCTCCTATAATTCACCCCTCCACTTT.

The chain recombines TRBV5-1 with TRBJ2-4, with 8 nucleotides matching TRBD1. TRBJ2-7 explains the end of the DNA better; the J call may be wrong. The CDR3 is 16 amino acids. Germline V lookup: CDR1 SGHRS, CDR2 YFSETQ. The CDR3 sequence: CASSLIQGQALYEQYF. CDR3 nucleotides: TGCGCCAGCAGCTTGATACAGGGACAGGCGCTATACGAGCAGTACTTC.

A few counts support this clonotype. This chain connects TRBV7-3 to TRBJ2-7, with TRBD2 matching over 8 bases. The V segment lost 1 base and the J segment 5 bases; nucleotides outside the gene matches: 7. The CDR3 sequence is 15 residues long. Germline V lookup: CDR1 SGHTA, CDR2 FQGTGA. The CDR3 here is CASSLNGRGLDEQYF. In DNA form, the CDR3 reads TGTGCCAGCAGCTTAAACGGGAGGGGCCTCGACGAGCAGTACTTC.

This clonotype has just a few counts. The chain is built from TRBV20-1 and TRBJ2-1, with TRBD2 identical over 7 bases. V gave up 3 bases and J gave up 3 bases; unmatched junction bases: 11. The CDR3 spans 16 residues. Germline CDR1 DFQATT, CDR2 SNEGSKA (reference sequence). CDR3 coding DNA: TGCAGTGCTAGTCAGGGCCGGCCTAGCGGCTACAATGAGCAGTTCTTC. Translation: CSASQGRPSGYNEQFF.

This sequence joins TRBV28 and TRBJ2-1; D is perhaps TRBD2 (7 bases). There are 15 residues in the CDR3. With 3 bases removed from V and 7 bases from J, the gap between germline ends came to 16 bases. Germline-derived CDR1 and CDR2 are MDHEN and SYDVKM. The CDR3 region is CASSLQLGGRNEQFF. The CDR3 DNA reads as TGTGCCAGCAGTTTGCAGCTGGGGGGGCGAAATGAGCAGTTCTTC.

The J gene is TRBJ1-5, the V gene TRBV10-3, with TRBD1 matching over 7 bases. Trimming cost V 7 bases and J 0 bases; bases outside gene matches: 6. The CDR3 runs 15 residues. Germline CDR1 ENHRY, CDR2 SYGVKD. The DNA for the CDR3 is TGTGCCATCAACGAGGGACAGAATAGCAATCAGCCCCAGCATTTT. It yields the protein CAINEGQNSNQPQHF.

The rearrangement uses TRBV3-1 and TRBJ2-2; a weak D match, TRBD2 (7 bases). Germline CDR1 LGHDT, CDR2 YNNKEL (reference sequence). V was shortened by 4 bases and J by 4 bases, with 13 bases between the two germline ends. The CDR3 sequence is 15 residues long. The CDR3 bases are TGTGCCAGCAGCCGGGGGGGGCCCAGCACCGGGGAGCTGTTTTTT. Its protein is CASSRGGPSTGELFF.

The rearrangement uses TRBV6-1 and TRBJ2-7; D remains unclear. Trimming took off 7 bases at V and 0 bases at J, with 7 bases between the two ends. The CDR3 consists of 12 residues. Germline-derived CDR1 and CDR2 are MNHNS and SASEGT. CDR3 loop: CASIDFSYEQYF. CDR3 DNA: TGTGCCAGCATCGATTTCTCCTACGAGCAGTACTTC.

The V gene is TRBV7-3, the J gene TRBJ1-2; D may be TRBD1 (5 bases). The CDR3 spans 16 residues. In germline, CDR1 is SGHTA, CDR2 FQGTGA. The V gene lost 1 base and the J gene lost 7 bases, with 19 bases spanning the gap. CDR3 in amino acids: CASSLRESGPRLGYTF. CDR3 nucleotide sequence: TGTGCCAGCAGCTTAAGAGAATCAGGGCCGCGGCTTGGCTACACCTTC.

This rearrangement joins TRBV3-1 to TRBJ2-7, with 9 bases matching TRBD2. The trim removed 1 base at V and 2 bases at J, leaving 12 bases unmatched. The CDR3 covers 18 residues. The germline V gene encodes CDR1 LGHDT and CDR2 YNNKEL (reference sequence). In DNA, the CDR3 is TGTGCCAGCAGCCAAGGGCTAGCGGGATCCTCAACGGCCTACGAGCAGTACTTC. This codes for CASSQGLAGSSTAYEQYF.

V gene TRBV18 combines with J gene TRBJ1-1; 8 bases match TRBD1. V was pared by 0 bases and J by 4 bases, with 7 bases of the junction left unmatched. The CDR3 runs 16 residues. Germline CDR1 reads KGHSH; CDR2 reads LQKENI. DNA of the CDR3: TGTGCCAGCTCACCACCATTCAGGGGGCACGGCACTGAAGCTTTCTTT. The encoded protein is CASSPPFRGHGTEAFF.

The chain uses TRBV24-1 and TRBJ2-1; 14 bases match TRBD2. This CDR3 contains 20 residues. The ends lost 3 bases at V and 1 base at J; junction bases unmatched: 10. Germline V gene sequence: CDR1 KGHDR, CDR2 SFDVKD. The CDR3 coding sequence is TGTGCCACCAGTGATGCGGCGGGACTAGCGGGAGTGCGGTCCTACAATGAGCAGTTCTTC. Encoded protein: CATSDAAGLAGVRSYNEQFF.

This clonotype has more than one count but fewer than ten. The chain is built from TRBV29-1 and TRBJ2-5; 8 bases match TRBD1. Gene TRBJ2-7 matches the end of the DNA better, so the J call may be wrong. Per germline, CDR1 SQVTM and CDR2 ANQGSEA. The CDR3 loop spans 12 amino acids. The CDR3 coding sequence is TGCAGCCTCGGTAATACAGGGGGCGAGCAGTACTTC. Encoded protein: CSLGNTGGEQYF.